Here is one T cell receptor (beta chain) with its context. Its specificity is not known. From germline, CDR1 is SNHLY and CDR2 FYNNEI. There are 12 residues in the CDR3. Trimming took 3 bases from V and 3 from J, leaving 3 bases between them. The method was immunoSEQ multiplex PCR; TCRdb's version includes in-frame clones alone and lacks a portion of them. The repertoire holds about 680,000 clones, with roughly 72% as singletons. The study enrolled healthy HIV-negative adults without recent acute infections or vaccinations as donors. This specimen belongs to a study of shared clonotypes between healthy human individuals. Study summary: Contributing individuals were a couple of females and three males aged 18 to 49. Notes on the study in general: Large sequencing depth failed to make sorted-subset sequencing complete, rarefaction showed. Compared with memory subsets, naive subsets generally had larger estimated richness.

The TCR comes from a woman aged 30 to 39 in good health. The sample taken for sequencing was memory CD4+ T cells sorted from blood. As for subset: CD45RA-negative fraction. V and J are TRBV2 and TRBJ1-5, with D uncertain. CDR3 amino acids: CASSDPNQPQHF. DNA of the CDR3: TGTGCCAGCAGTGATCCCAATCAGCCCCAGCATTTT.